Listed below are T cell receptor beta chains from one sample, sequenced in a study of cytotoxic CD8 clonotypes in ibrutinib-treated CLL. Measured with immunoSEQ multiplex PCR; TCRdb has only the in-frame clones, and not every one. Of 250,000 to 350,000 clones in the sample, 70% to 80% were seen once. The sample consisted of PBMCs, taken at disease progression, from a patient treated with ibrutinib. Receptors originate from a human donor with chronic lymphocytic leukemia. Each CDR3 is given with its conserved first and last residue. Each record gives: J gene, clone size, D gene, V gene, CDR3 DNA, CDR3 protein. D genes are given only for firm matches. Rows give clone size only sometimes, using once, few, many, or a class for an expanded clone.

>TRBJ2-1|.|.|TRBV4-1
TGCGCCAGCAGCCAAGAGAGTATGAGCACCTACAATGAGCAGTTCTTC
CASSQESMSTYNEQFF
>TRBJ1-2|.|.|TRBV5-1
TGCGCCAGCAGCCCCTTTGATGGGGGAGGCTACACCTTC
CASSPFDGGGYTF
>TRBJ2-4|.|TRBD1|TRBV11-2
TGTGCCAGCAGTCTGGGACAGGCGGACATTCAGTACTTC
CASSLGQADIQYF
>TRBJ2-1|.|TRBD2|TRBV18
TGTGCCAGCTCACCGGAAGAAGCGGGGGGGCTTTACAATGAGCAGTTCTTC
CASSPEEAGGLYNEQFF
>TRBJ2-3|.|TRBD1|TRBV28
TGTGCCAGCAGTAGGACAGGGGGAAGCACAGATACGCAGTATTTT
CASSRTGGSTDTQYF
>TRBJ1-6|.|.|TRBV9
TGTGCCAGCACACGGGAAGCGGGGCTGGCATATAATTCACCCCTCCACTTT
CASTREAGLAYNSPLHF
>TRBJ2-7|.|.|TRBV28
TGTGCCAGCAGTTCTACAGGTCCCTACGAGCAGTACTTC
CASSSTGPYEQYF
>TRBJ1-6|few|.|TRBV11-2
TGTGCCAGCAGCCCCGATGGACGGATACATTCACCCCTCCACTTT
CASSPDGRIHSPLHF
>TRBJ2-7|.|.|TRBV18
TGTGCCAGCTCACCACTGACCTACGAGCAGTACTTC
CASSPLTYEQYF
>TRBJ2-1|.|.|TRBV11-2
TGTGCCAGCACCTCGGGGAGGACTTACAATGAGCAGTTCTTC
CASTSGRTYNEQFF
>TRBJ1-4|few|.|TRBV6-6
TGTGCCAGCAGTTACGTTGGGGGGCTAAAACTGTTTTTT
CASSYVGGLKLFF
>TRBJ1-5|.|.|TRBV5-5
TGTGCCAGCAGCTTCGGACATAGCAATCAGCCCCAGCATTTT
CASSFGHSNQPQHF
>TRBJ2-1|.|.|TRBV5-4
TGTGCCAGCAGCTTTTGGGACAATGAGCAGTTCTTC
CASSFWDNEQFF
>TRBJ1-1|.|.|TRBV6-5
TGTGCCAGCAGTTCTAGCACTGAAGCTTTCTTT
CASSSSTEAFF
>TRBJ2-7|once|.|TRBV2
TGTGCCAGCAGTGTCGGGGACCCCGATTCCTACGAGCAGTACTTC
CASSVGDPDSYEQYF
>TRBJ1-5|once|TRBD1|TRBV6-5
TGTGCCAGCAGAAGACAGGGCCGCAATCAGCCCCAGCATTTT
CASRRQGRNQPQHF
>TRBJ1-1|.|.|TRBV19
TGTGCCAGTAGTATAGAGGGCAGGGGATACACTGAAGCTTTCTTT
CASSIEGRGYTEAFF
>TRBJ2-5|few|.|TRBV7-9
TGTGCCAGCAGCCTTAGGGCCCCCCAGGGGGAGACCCAGTACTTC
CASSLRAPQGETQYF
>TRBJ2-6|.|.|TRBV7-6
TGTGCCAGCAGCTTAATGGCCTGGGGTGGGGCCAACGTCCTGACTTTC
CASSLMAWGGANVLTF
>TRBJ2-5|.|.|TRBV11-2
TGTGCCAGCAGCCGACCCCAAGAGACCCAGTACTTC
CASSRPQETQYF
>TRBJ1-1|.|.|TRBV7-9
TGTGCCAGCAAGAAGACAGAGCTCCACACTGAAGCTTTCTTT
CASKKTELHTEAFF
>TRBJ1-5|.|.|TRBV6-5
TGTGCCAGCAGTTACTCAGGACATAACAATCAGCCCCAGCATTTT
CASSYSGHNNQPQHF
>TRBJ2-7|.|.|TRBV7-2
TGTGCCAGCAGCTTGGCGACAGGCCCCTACGAGCAGTACTTC
CASSLATGPYEQYF
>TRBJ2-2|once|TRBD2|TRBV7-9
TGTGCCACCCGGGGGGGGACGACCGGGGAGCTGTTTTTT
CATRGGTTGELFF
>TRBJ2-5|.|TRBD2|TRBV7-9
TGTGCCAGCAGCTCTAAGGGACTAGCGGGGAACGAAGAGACCCAGTACTTC
CASSSKGLAGNEETQYF
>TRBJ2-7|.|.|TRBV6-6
TGTGCCAGCGGGGCGACGGGCTACGAGCAGTACTTC
CASGATGYEQYF
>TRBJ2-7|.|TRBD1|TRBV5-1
TGCGCCAGCAGCTTGGACAGGGGTTACGAGCAGTACTTC
CASSLDRGYEQYF
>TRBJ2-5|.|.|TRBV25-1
TGTGCCAGCCTCCGGGCCGCGGCCTCTTGGACCCAGTACTTC
CASLRAAASWTQYF
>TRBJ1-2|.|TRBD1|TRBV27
TGTGCCAGCAGCACCTGGACAGGCGGCGGCGGCTACACCTTC
CASSTWTGGGGYTF
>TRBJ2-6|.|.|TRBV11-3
TGTGCCAGCAGCTTTTCCGGCCCGGACCCCTCTGGGGCCAACGTCCTGACTTTC
CASSFSGPDPSGANVLTF
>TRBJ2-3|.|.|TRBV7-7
TGTGCCAGCAGCTACCAAGGGGCAGATACGCAGTATTTT
CASSYQGADTQYF
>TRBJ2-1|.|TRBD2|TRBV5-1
TGCGCCAGCAGCTTCACTAGCGATGAGCAGTTCTTC
CASSFTSDEQFF
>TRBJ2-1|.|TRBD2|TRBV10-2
TGCGCCAGCAGCCAGCGGGGGGGCATCAATGAGCAGTTCTTC
CASSQRGGINEQFF
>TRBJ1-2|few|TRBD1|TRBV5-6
TGTGCCAGCAGCTACGGACAGGATGGCTACACCTTC
CASSYGQDGYTF
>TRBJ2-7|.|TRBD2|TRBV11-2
TGTGCCAGCAGCTTTATTTTGCGGGAGGGAACGGGTTACGAGCAGTACTTC
CASSFILREGTGYEQYF
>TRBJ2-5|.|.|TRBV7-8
TGTGCCAGCAGCTTCGTTCTAGGGCCCTATGAGACCCAGTACTTC
CASSFVLGPYETQYF
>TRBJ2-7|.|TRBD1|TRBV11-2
TGTGCCAGCAGCTTAGGACAGGGGAGGTACGAGCAGTACTTC
CASSLGQGRYEQYF
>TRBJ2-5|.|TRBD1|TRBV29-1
TGCAGCGTTGAAGACCGGACAGGGGTGGTAGAGACCCAGTACTTC
CSVEDRTGVVETQYF
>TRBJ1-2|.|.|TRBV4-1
TGCGCCAGCAGCCAAGTTTTCCCGAGGGAGTTAGCTAACTATGGCTACACCTTC
CASSQVFPRELANYGYTF
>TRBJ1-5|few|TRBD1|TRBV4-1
TGCGCCAGCAGCTTGACAGGGGCCTATCAGCCCCAGCATTTT
CASSLTGAYQPQHF
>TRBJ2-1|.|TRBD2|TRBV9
TGTGCCAGCAGCGTACGGGCGGGAGGGCCGCAGTTCTTC
CASSVRAGGPQFF
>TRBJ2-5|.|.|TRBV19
TGTGCCAGTAGACCTTGGGGGGCGCGAGAGACCCAGTACTTC
CASRPWGARETQYF
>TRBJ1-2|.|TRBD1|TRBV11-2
TGTGCCAGCAGCTGGCAGGGGGGGCCCTATGGCTACACCTTC
CASSWQGGPYGYTF
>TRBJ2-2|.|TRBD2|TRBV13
TGTGCCAGCAGCCCCCGACTAGCGGGTCTCGGGGAGCTGTTTTTT
CASSPRLAGLGELFF
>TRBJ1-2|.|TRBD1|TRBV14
TGTGCCAGCAGCCAAGGACAGGGGAGGAGCTATGGCTACACCTTC
CASSQGQGRSYGYTF
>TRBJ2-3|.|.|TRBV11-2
TGTGCCAGCGACCAATGGGTACGCACAGATACGCAGTATTTT
CASDQWVRTDTQYF
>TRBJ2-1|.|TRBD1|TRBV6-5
TGTGCCAGCAGCCGACAGGGGGGCTACAATGAGCAGTTCTTC
CASSRQGGYNEQFF
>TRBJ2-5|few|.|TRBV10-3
TGTGCCATCAGTGAGTCGGTAGCGTACCAAGAGACCCAGTACTTC
CAISESVAYQETQYF
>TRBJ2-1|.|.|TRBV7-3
TGTGCCAGCAGCTTACGGCGGGGCCTGTTTCACAATGAGCAGTTCTTC
CASSLRRGLFHNEQFF
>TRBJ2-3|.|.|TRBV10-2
TGCGCCACGAGTGGAATGCACACAGATACGCAGTATTTT
CATSGMHTDTQYF
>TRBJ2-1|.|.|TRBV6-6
TGTGCCAGCAGTTCGGACAGCCACAATGAGCAGTTCTTC
CASSSDSHNEQFF
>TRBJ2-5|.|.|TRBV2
TGTGCCAGCAGTCTCCGGACCTTCCTCGAGACCCAGTACTTC
CASSLRTFLETQYF
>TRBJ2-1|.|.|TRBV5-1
TGCGCCAGCAGCTTGGTCCCTGGTGGTATATGGGCCTATAATGAGCAGTTCTTC
CASSLVPGGIWAYNEQFF
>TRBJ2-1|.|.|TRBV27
TGTGCCAGCAGTCCATCTCCGGTGGACTACAATGAGCAGTTCTTC
CASSPSPVDYNEQFF
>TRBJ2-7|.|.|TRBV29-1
TGCAGCGTAGGGAGAGGGGTCTACGAGCAGTACTTC
CSVGRGVYEQYF
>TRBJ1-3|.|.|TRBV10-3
TGTGCCATCAGTGAGTCCAACATCGGAAACACCATATATTTT
CAISESNIGNTIYF
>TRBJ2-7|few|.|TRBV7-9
TGTGCCAGCAGCTTTTACTACGAGCAGTACTTC
CASSFYYEQYF